The entry below gives a single T cell receptor beta chain sequence along with its context. Its antigen is as yet unknown. These data are taken from a study of TIL therapy for anti-PD-1-resistant metastatic lung cancer. For the study at large: Progressing patients received lymphodepletion, expanded TIL infusion and IL-2. Half of patients were current or former smokers.

The immunoSEQ assay was v3. Method: immunoSEQ multiplex PCR; TCRdb's copy keeps in-frame clones and lacks some. The repertoire holds about 36,000 clones, with 73% as singletons. Regarding the study as a whole: TIL clonotype persistence in blood showed no apparent association with response.

Regarding time point: pre-treatment sample, taken before nivolumab and TIL therapy. CDR1 is GTSNPN and CDR2 is SVGIG in the germline V gene (reference sequence). Trimming removed 0 bases at V and 3 bases at J, with 9 bases between. CDR3 length: 13 residues. This receptor was obtained from a person aged 25-79 years with non-small cell lung cancer. Sequencing used blood, obtained at baseline. The gene calls are TRBV30 and TRBJ2-7; possible D gene TRBD2, 5 bases. The CDR3 DNA reads as TGTGCCTGGAGTGTGGAGGCCAACTACGAGCAGTACTTC. This encodes CAWSVEANYEQYF.